This T cell receptor (beta chain) was recorded in a study of T cells expressing NK-cell markers (dated by TCRdb to 2019 to 2021). A note on the overall study: Eight or nine donors provided sorted CD3+CD56+NKG2C+, CD3+CD56+NKG2C- and CD3+CD56-NKG2C+ T-cell subsets, whose TCR beta-chain repertoires were profiled. Libraries were sequenced as 2 x 150 bp reads on Illumina HiSeq 2000/2500, MiSeq or NextSeq. The eight sequenced donors were randomly selected healthy volunteers, three men and five women. Among the eight sequenced donors, seven were HCMV-seropositive and one was HCMV-seronegative.

HCMV serostatus was determined by detecting HCMV-specific IgG in serum with a commercial ELISA kit. Ficoll density gradient centrifugation was used to isolate peripheral blood mononuclear cells from blood. Findings and caveats that apply to the study as a whole: Whether the expanded NKG2C-expressing T cell clones were specific for HCMV antigens was left unclear. In several donors, the dominant CD3+CD56+NKG2C+ clonotypes ranked among the top 10 CD8+ clonotypes, making up 1.0-7.0% of CD8+ T cells. Those dominant clonotypes were again the most abundant among CD3+CD56-NKG2C+ cells in a few donors, at about 25-60.1%.

According to the germline V gene (reference sequence), CDR1 reads LGHDT and CDR2 reads YNNKEL. The CDR3 numbers 17 residues from cysteine through phenylalanine. The DNA is not on file. On this clonotype itself: What this receptor recognizes is not known.

The run used an Illumina HiSeq 2000. TCR beta cDNA libraries were prepared using 5'RACE template switching, which introduced a universal primer site and unique molecular identifiers. cDNA synthesis was primed from the TCR beta constant segment, followed by two successive PCR amplification steps. The paper's processing steps were these. MIGEC handled demultiplexing of the reads and grouping by UMI, while MiTCR was used to assemble and quantify clonotypes. Only TCR cDNA sequences supported by at least two reads were kept to exclude erroneous sequences. Downstream repertoire analysis used the tcR package, and clonotypes were matched across fractions by CDR3 nucleotide sequence plus V segment. VDJmatch was used to annotate antigen specificity against VDJdb, with one amino acid substitution allowed in CDR3. Once TCRdb had reprocessed the reads, it stored one entry per CDR3 protein sequence and supplied no DNA. None of the V and J calls come from the authors' own analysis; TCRdb made them. This sample's clone table shows 300,000 to 450,000 distinct CDR3 sequences. The top ten constitute around 4.9% of the sample.

The chain uses TRBV3-1 and TRBJ2-3; lacking DNA, the TRBD2 call made by TCRdb goes unchecked. The material sequenced was blood T cells: a sorted CD56 or NKG2C T cell subset, CD4+ or CD8+ T cells, or bulk PBMC T cells (not recorded which). The receptor comes from a man aged 18 to 69 in good health. This receptor has the CDR3 CASSQDGVGREADTQYF.